Presented here are 17 T cell receptor beta chains from one specimen sequenced in a study of blood T cell repertoires in COVID-19. The data were produced by immunoSEQ multiplex PCR, yet TCRdb's version contains in-frame clones alone and is incomplete. The sample yields around 120,000 clones, 90% seen once. Specimen: peripheral blood. These TCRs come from a woman aged 55-70 years with COVID-19, enrolled during active disease.

The CDR3 DNA sequence: TGTGCCAGCAGCTTAGCGTCGGGTTCCGCTGAAGCTTTCTTT. Translating gives CASSLASGSAEAFF. The chain couples TRBV7-2 to TRBJ1-1; D not resolved. The germline CDR1 and CDR2 sequences are SGHTA and FQGNSA. Trimming removed 0 bases at V and 6 bases at J, with 11 bases between. This CDR3 comprises 14 residues.

This chain joins TRBV29-1 and TRBJ2-7, with D possibly being TRBD2 (6 bases). V was pared by 4 bases and J by 8 bases, with 15 bases between. The CDR3 is 12 amino acids. Per the germline V gene, CDR1 is SQVTM and CDR2 is ANQGSEA. This chain's CDR3 is CSVVRGSGKQYF. CDR3 DNA sequence: TGCAGCGTTGTGCGGGGTTCCGGAAAGCAGTACTTC.

This chain links TRBV7-3 with TRBJ1-1; TRBD1 matches 9 bases. The trim removed 5 bases at V and 9 bases at J, leaving 7 bases unmatched. The CDR3 runs to 13 residues. Looked up from germline, CDR1 is SGHTA and CDR2 is FQGTGA. The CDR3 DNA sequence: TGTGCCAGCAGCCCGACAGGGGGAGAGAAAGCTTTCTTT. This sequence encodes CASSPTGGEKAFF.

V is TRBV5-5 and J is TRBJ1-2; D remains ambiguous. The germline gives CDR1 SGHKS, CDR2 YYEKEE (reference sequence). The germline V and J ends were trimmed by 4 bases and 6 bases, with 7 bases remaining between them. The CDR3 totals 11 residues. The CDR3 DNA is TGTGCCAGCAGCCGGAGGGATGGCTACACCTTC. Its protein product is CASSRRDGYTF.

This chain connects TRBV6-6 to TRBJ2-2, with no clear D. The V gene's germline CDR1 is MNHNY and CDR2 SVGAGI (reference sequence). The V and J ends lost 8 bases and 6 bases respectively, with 4 bases between them. There are 10 residues in the CDR3. CDR3 sequence: CASLAGELFF. The CDR3 region has the DNA TGTGCCAGCCTCGCCGGGGAGCTGTTTTTT.

The rearrangement uses TRBV4-3 and TRBJ1-5, with 9 bases matching TRBD1. The germline gives CDR1 LGHNA, CDR2 YSLEER. V gave up 1 base and J gave up 7 bases; unmatched junction bases: 2. There are 14 residues in the CDR3. The CDR3 loop reads CASSQGTGEQPQHF. The DNA for the CDR3 is TGCGCCAGCAGCCAAGGGACAGGGGAACAGCCCCAGCATTTT.

This clone appeared a single time. DNA for the CDR3: TGTGCCACCAGCAGATTCGGAGGGGGGGAAGAGACCCAGTACTTC. It yields the protein CATSRFGGGEETQYF. The V and J genes are TRBV15 and TRBJ2-5; D is possibly TRBD2 (7 bases). Germline CDR1 and CDR2: LNHNV and YYDKDF (reference sequence). With 2 bases removed from V and 3 bases from J, the gap between germline ends came to 13 bases. The CDR3 is 15 amino acids. Based on the CDR3 plus reference TRBV15 and TRBJ2-5, the full variable domain is DAMVIQNPRYQVTQFGKPVTLSCSQTLNHNVMYWYQQKSSQAPKLLFHYYDKDFNNEADTPDNFQSRRPNTSFCFLDIRSPGLGDTAMYLCATSRFGGGEETQYFGPGTRLLVL.

This clone was recorded only once. The rearrangement links TRBV10-2 to TRBJ2-7; D perhaps matches TRBD2 (5 bases). CDR1 is WSHSY and CDR2 is SAAADI in the germline V gene. V lost 2 bases, J lost 3 bases, and 11 bases lay in between. The CDR3 sequence is 14 residues long. CDR3 nucleotide sequence: TGCGCCAGCAGTGAGGCGGGCGCGGTCTACGAGCAGTACTTC. Protein sequence: CASSEAGAVYEQYF.

For the CDR3, the DNA is TGCGCCAGCAGTGAGCCCCTAACCGGCTACGAGCAGTACTTC. Protein sequence: CASSEPLTGYEQYF. The chain is built from TRBV10-2 and TRBJ2-7, with D unclear. Trimming took off 2 bases at V and 3 bases at J, with 11 bases between the two ends. Germline values: CDR1 WSHSY, CDR2 SAAADI. This CDR3 is 14 amino acids long.

The chain carries TRBV7-9 and TRBJ1-1, with TRBD1 identical over 7 bases. Per the germline V gene, CDR1 is SEHNR and CDR2 is FQNEAQ (reference sequence). After removal of 5 bases from V and 6 bases from J, the junction contained 3 bases not matched to a gene. The CDR3 is 12 residues long. DNA for the CDR3: TGTGCCAGCAGCCCAGGACAGGCTGAAGCTTTCTTT. Its translation: CASSPGQAEAFF.

The chain is built from TRBV6-6 and TRBJ2-7; D perhaps matches TRBD1 (5 bases). This CDR3 region has 12 residues. In germline, CDR1 is MNHNY, CDR2 SVGAGI (reference sequence). V gave up 7 bases and J gave up 2 bases, with 9 bases separating them. The CDR3 nucleotides read TGTGCCAGCACCTCACAGGCCTACGAGCAGTACTTC. It specifies CASTSQAYEQYF.

This chain joins TRBV5-1 and TRBJ1-5; D unclear. The CDR3 covers 18 residues. Per the germline V gene, CDR1 is SGHRS and CDR2 is YFSETQ. Trimming shortened V by 4 bases and J by 2 bases, and 22 bases separated the two germline ends. The CDR3: CASSAPTAGLECNQPQHF. For the CDR3, the DNA is TGCGCCAGCAGCGCCCCGACCGCGGGGTTGGAATGCAATCAGCCCCAGCATTTT.

This clone was seen just once. The chain recombines TRBV19 with TRBJ2-1, with 8 nucleotides matching TRBD2. The V and J ends lost 9 bases and 1 base, in that order; junction bases with no gene match: 2. Looked up from germline, CDR1 is LNHDA and CDR2 is SQIVND (reference sequence). This CDR3 contains 13 residues. The CDR3 region has the DNA TGTGCCAGCCAGCGGGGGTCCTACAATGAGCAGTTCTTC. Protein sequence: CASQRGSYNEQFF.

The J gene is TRBJ2-5, the V gene TRBV6-2 or TRBV6-3, with 11 bases aligning to TRBD2. Germline loops: CDR1 MNHEY, CDR2 SVGEGT. This CDR3 contains 15 residues. The V gene end was trimmed by 5 bases and the J gene end by 8 bases; junction bases not matched to a gene: 10. The CDR3 DNA sequence: TGTGCCAGCAGTCCACTAGCGGGGGCGTACGAAACCCAGTACTTC. This codes for CASSPLAGAYETQYF.

This clone has just a few counts. The chain couples TRBV5-4 to TRBJ2-7, with TRBD2 matching 13 bases. The length of the CDR3 is 15 residues. CDR1 SGHNT and CDR2 YYREEE come from the germline V gene (reference sequence). Trimming took 3 bases from V and 7 from J; bases not matched to a gene: 7. The CDR3, as DNA: TGTGCCAGCAGCTACGGGACTAGCGGGGCTGGGGAGCAGTACTTC. Residues: CASSYGTSGAGEQYF.

This rearrangement joins TRBV6-5 to TRBJ2-7; D unresolved. V gave up 8 bases and J gave up 2 bases, with 13 bases separating them. Per the germline V gene, CDR1 is MNHEY and CDR2 is SVGAGI. The CDR3 has 13 residues. The CDR3 region is CASDSGRPYEQYF. CDR3 nucleotide sequence: TGTGCCAGCGATTCCGGTCGTCCCTACGAGCAGTACTTC.

A few counts support this clone. The V and J genes are TRBV5-1 and TRBJ2-3, with 7 bases fitting TRBD1. With 3 bases clipped from V and 11 bases from J, the junction kept 12 bases outside the gene matches. CDR1 is SGHRS and CDR2 is YFSETQ in the germline V gene. This CDR3 has 14 residues. This chain's CDR3 is CASSYGQESSLQYF. CDR3 bases: TGCGCCAGCAGCTACGGACAGGAGAGCTCTCTGCAGTATTTT.